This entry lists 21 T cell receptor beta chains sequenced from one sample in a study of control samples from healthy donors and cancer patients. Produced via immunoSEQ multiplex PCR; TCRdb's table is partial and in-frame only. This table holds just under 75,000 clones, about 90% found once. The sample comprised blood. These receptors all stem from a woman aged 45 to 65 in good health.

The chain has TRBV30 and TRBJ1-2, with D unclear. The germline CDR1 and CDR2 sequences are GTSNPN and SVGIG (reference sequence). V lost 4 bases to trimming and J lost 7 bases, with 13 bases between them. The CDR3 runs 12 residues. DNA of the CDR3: TGTGCCTGGACTCGGGTAACCGGTGGCTACACCTTC. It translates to CAWTRVTGGYTF.

The CDR3 loop reads CASSKTYLAKNIQYF. In nucleotides, the CDR3 is TGTGCCAGCAGTAAGACTTATCTAGCCAAAAACATTCAGTACTTC. The rearrangement uses TRBV28 and TRBJ2-4; the D is unclear. V lost 5 bases, J lost 0 bases, and 11 bases lay in between. From germline, CDR1 is MDHEN and CDR2 SYDVKM. This CDR3 comprises 15 residues.

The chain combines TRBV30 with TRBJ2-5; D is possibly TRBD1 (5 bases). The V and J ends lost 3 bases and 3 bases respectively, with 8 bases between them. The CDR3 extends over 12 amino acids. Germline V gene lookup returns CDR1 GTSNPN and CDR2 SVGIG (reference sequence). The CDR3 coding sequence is TGTGCCTGGAGCAGGGTCGAAGAGACCCAGTACTTC. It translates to CAWSRVEETQYF.

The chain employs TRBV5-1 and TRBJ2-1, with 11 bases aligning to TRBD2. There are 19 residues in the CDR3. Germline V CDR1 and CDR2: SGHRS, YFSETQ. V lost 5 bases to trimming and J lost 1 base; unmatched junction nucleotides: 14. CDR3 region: CASRKGQLAGEGSYNEQFF. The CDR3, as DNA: TGCGCCAGCAGAAAGGGTCAACTAGCGGGAGAAGGATCCTACAATGAGCAGTTCTTC.

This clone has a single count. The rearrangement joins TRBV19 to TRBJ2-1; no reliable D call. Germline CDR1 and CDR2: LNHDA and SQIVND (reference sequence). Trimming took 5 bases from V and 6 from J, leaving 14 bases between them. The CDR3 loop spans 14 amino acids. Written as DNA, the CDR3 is TGTGCCAGTAGTTGGTCCGGTGGCCGCAATGAGCAGTTCTTC. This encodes CASSWSGGRNEQFF. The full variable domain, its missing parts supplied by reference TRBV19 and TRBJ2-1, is DGGITQSPKYLFRKEGQNVTLSCEQNLNHDAMYWYRQDPGQGLRLIYYSQIVNDFQKGDIAEGYSVSREKKESFPLTVTSAQKNPTAFYLCASSWSGGRNEQFFGPGTRLTVL.

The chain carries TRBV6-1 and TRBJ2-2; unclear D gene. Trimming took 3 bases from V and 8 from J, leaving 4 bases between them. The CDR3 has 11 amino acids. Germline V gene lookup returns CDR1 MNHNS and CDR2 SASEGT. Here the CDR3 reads CASSDQGELFF. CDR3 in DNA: TGTGCCAGCAGTGATCAGGGGGAGCTGTTTTTT.

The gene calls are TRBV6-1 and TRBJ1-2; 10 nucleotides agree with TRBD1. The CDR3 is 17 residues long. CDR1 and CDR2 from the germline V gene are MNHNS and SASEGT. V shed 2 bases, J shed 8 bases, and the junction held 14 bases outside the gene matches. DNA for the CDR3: TGTGCCAGCAGTGAAACTCACACCCTGGGACAGGGGAAAGGCTACACCTTC. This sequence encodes CASSETHTLGQGKGYTF.

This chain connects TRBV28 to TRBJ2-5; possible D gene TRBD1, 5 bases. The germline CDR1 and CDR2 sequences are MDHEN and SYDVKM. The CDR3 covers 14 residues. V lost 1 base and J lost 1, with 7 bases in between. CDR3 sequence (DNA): TGTGCCAGCAGTTTATCCCAGGGCCAAGAGACCCAGTACTTC. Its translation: CASSLSQGQETQYF. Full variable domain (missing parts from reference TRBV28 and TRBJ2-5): DVKVTQSSRYLVKRTGEKVFLECVQDMDHENMFWYRQDPGLGLRLIYFSYDVKMKEKGDIPEGYSVSREKKERFSLILESASTNQTSMYLCASSLSQGQETQYFGPGTRLLVL.

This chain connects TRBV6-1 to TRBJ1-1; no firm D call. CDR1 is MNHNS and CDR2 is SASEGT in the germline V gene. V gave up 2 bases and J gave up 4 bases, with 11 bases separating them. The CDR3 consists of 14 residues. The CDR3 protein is CASSELEGFTEAFF. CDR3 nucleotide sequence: TGTGCCAGCAGTGAATTGGAGGGTTTCACTGAAGCTTTCTTT.

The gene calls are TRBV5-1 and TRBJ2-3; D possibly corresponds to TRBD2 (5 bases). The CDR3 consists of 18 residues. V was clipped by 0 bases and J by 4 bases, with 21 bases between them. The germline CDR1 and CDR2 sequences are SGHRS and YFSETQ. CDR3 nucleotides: TGCGCCAGCAGCTTGGTCTCCCTCTTGGCTAGCCCCTCAGATACGCAGTATTTT. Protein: CASSLVSLLASPSDTQYF.

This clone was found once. The CDR3 DNA is TGTGCCATCAGCCACCCGGGGGAAGGGTCTTACGAGCAGTACTTC. It translates to CAISHPGEGSYEQYF. The J gene is TRBJ2-7, the V gene TRBV10-3, with D perhaps TRBD2 (6 bases). There are 15 residues in the CDR3. Germline CDR1 ENHRY, CDR2 SYGVKD. Trimming cost V 6 bases and J 4 bases, with 19 bases left between them.

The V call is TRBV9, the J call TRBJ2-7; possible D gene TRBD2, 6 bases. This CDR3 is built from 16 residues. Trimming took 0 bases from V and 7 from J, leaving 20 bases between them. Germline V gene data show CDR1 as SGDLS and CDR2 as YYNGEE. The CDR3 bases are TGTGCCAGCAGCGTAGTCGGGGCTAGCGTAACTGGGGAGCAGTACTTC. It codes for CASSVVGASVTGEQYF.

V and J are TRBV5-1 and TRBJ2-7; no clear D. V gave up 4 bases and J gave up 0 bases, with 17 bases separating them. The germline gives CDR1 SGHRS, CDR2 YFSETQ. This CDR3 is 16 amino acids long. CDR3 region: CASSLGFAVSSYEQYF. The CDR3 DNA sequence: TGCGCCAGCAGCCTGGGTTTTGCCGTCAGCTCCTACGAGCAGTACTTC. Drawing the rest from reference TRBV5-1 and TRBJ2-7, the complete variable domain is KAGVTQTPRYLIKTRGQQVTLSCSPISGHRSVSWYQQTPGQGLQFLFEYFSETQRNKGNFPGRFSGRQFSNSRSEMNVSTLELGDSALYLCASSLGFAVSSYEQYFGPGTRLTVT.

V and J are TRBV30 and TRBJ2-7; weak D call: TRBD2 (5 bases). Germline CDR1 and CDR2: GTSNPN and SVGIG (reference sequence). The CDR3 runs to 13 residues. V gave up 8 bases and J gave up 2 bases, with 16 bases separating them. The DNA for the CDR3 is TGTGCCGGAGAGGGCCGACTTCCCTACGAGCAGTACTTC. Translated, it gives CAGEGRLPYEQYF.

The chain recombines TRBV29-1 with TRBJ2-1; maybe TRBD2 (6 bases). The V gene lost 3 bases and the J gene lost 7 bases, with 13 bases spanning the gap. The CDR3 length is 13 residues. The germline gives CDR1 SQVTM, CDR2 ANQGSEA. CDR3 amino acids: CSVDGNGGNEQFF. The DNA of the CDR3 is TGCAGCGTTGATGGGAACGGGGGAAATGAGCAGTTCTTC.

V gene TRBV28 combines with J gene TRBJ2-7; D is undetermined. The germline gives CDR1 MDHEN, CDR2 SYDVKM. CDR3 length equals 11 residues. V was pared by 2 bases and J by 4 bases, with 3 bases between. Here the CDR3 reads CASSLIYEQYF. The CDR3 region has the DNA TGTGCCAGCAGTTTAATTTACGAGCAGTACTTC.

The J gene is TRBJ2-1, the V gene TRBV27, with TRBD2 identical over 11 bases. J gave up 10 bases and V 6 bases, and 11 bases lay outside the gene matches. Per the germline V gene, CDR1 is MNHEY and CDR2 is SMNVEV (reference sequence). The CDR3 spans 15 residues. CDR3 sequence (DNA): TGTGCCAGCAGGGGGACTAGCGGCCAGCTGTGGGAGCAGTTCTTC. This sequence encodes CASRGTSGQLWEQFF.

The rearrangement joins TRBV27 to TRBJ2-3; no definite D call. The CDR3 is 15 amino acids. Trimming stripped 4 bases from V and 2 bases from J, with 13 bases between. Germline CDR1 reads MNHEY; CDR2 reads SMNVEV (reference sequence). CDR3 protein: CASSSPTEATDTQYF. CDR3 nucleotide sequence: TGTGCCAGCAGTTCCCCGACCGAAGCCACAGATACGCAGTATTTT.

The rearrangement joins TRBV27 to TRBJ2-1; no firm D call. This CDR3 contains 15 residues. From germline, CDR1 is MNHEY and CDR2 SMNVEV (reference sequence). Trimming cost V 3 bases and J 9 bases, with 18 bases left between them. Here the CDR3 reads CASSLVVPSGGEQFF. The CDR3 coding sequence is TGTGCCAGCAGTTTGGTTGTTCCCTCTGGCGGTGAGCAGTTCTTC.

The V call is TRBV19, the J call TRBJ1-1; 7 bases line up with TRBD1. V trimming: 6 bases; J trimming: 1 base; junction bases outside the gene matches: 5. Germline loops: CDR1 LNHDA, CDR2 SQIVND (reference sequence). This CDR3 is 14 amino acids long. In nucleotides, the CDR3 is TGTGCCAGTAGCCAGACAGGGAGGAACACTGAAGCTTTCTTT. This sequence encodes CASSQTGRNTEAFF.

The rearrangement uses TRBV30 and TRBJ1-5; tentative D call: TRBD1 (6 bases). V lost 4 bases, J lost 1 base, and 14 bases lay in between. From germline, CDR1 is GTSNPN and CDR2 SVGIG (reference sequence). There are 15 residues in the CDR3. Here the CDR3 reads CAWTRGGRSNQPQHF. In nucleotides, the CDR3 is TGTGCCTGGACGAGAGGGGGAAGAAGCAATCAGCCCCAGCATTTT.